A selection of T cell receptor beta chains follows, all from one sample in a study of blood T cell repertoires in COVID-19. Data came from immunoSEQ multiplex PCR; TCRdb stores just in-frame clones and leaves some out. The sample includes fewer than 350,000 clones, 75% to 90% of them seen just once. Specimen: PBMCs or T cells enriched from blood (not recorded which). Source of these receptors: a man aged 55 to 70 who had recovered from COVID-19. Each CDR3 is given with its conserved first and last residue. D genes are given only for firm matches. Rows may omit the clone size; those that give it use once, few, many or a size class.

D gene,clone size,V gene,J gene,CDR3 protein,CDR3 DNA
-,-,TRBV6-1,TRBJ2-2,CASSLTGSNTGELFF,TGTGCCAGCAGTCTTACAGGGTCGAACACCGGGGAGCTGTTTTTT
-,-,TRBV5-1,TRBJ1-2,CAGRVAQGRGYTF,TGCGCCGGCAGGGTGGCACAGGGCCGTGGCTACACCTTC
TRBD2,-,TRBV30,TRBJ2-7,CAWRQRDSYEQYF,TGTGCCTGGAGACAGCGGGACTCCTACGAGCAGTACTTC
TRBD1,-,TRBV7-3,TRBJ2-6,CASSSRPGQLSLSGANVLTF,TGTGCCAGCAGCTCCCGCCCGGGACAGCTGTCCCTCTCTGGGGCCAACGTCCTGACTTTC
TRBD2,-,TRBV19,TRBJ2-1,CASSIPLLAGALHEQFF,TGTGCCAGTAGTATTCCACTACTAGCGGGAGCTTTACATGAGCAGTTCTTC
TRBD2,-,TRBV2,TRBJ2-2,CASRGLAFISANTGELFF,TGTGCCAGCAGGGGACTAGCGTTCATTTCCGCGAACACCGGGGAGCTGTTTTTT
-,-,TRBV21-1,TRBJ1-2,CASSNGQLNYGYTF,TGTGCCAGCAGCAATGGACAGCTTAACTATGGCTACACCTTC
TRBD1,once,TRBV10-2,TRBJ1-4,CASSTRDSETNEKLFF,TGCGCCAGCAGCACCCGGGACAGCGAGACTAATGAAAAACTGTTTTTT
TRBD2,once,TRBV7-2,TRBJ2-1,CASSSIPGLVKVNEQFF,TGTGCCAGCAGCTCCATCCCGGGACTAGTTAAGGTCAATGAGCAGTTCTTC
-,few,TRBV7-8,TRBJ1-1,CASSLGRVGNTEAFF,TGTGCCAGCAGCTTAGGGAGGGTGGGGAACACTGAAGCTTTCTTT
TRBD2,-,TRBV7-3,TRBJ2-7,CATALPGHLRLSSGSYEQYF,TGTGCCACCGCCTTACCAGGACACCTACGCCTCTCTAGCGGGAGTTACGAGCAGTACTTC
TRBD2,-,TRBV14,TRBJ2-7,CASSWDYQFGEQYF,TGTGCCAGCAGTTGGGACTACCAGTTTGGCGAGCAGTACTTC
TRBD1,-,TRBV7-3,TRBJ2-1,CASSFTGGFGYNEQFF,TGTGCCAGCAGCTTTACAGGGGGCTTCGGGTACAATGAGCAGTTCTTC
-,-,TRBV9,TRBJ1-1,CASSVGTGTEAFF,TGTGCCAGCAGCGTCGGAACGGGGACTGAAGCTTTCTTT
TRBD2,once,TRBV6-5,TRBJ2-2,CASSYGTSGSTGELFF,TGTGCCAGCAGTTACGGGACTAGCGGGAGCACCGGGGAGCTGTTTTTT
-,many,TRBV7-3,TRBJ1-5,CASSHRGVYSNQPQHF,TGTGCCAGCAGCCACCGGGGAGTTTATAGCAATCAGCCCCAGCATTTT
TRBD1,few,TRBV18,TRBJ2-2,CASSPGQAKLNTGELFF,TGTGCCAGCTCGCCCGGACAGGCGAAATTAAACACCGGGGAGCTGTTTTTT
-,-,TRBV3-1/TRBV3-2,TRBJ2-2,CASNGARTGELFF,TGTGCCAGCAATGGGGCGCGCACCGGGGAGCTGTTTTTT
-,-,TRBV28,TRBJ1-5,CASSQGGSNQPQHF,TGTGCCAGCAGCCAGGGCGGTAGCAATCAGCCCCAGCATTTT
TRBD1,-,TRBV5-1,TRBJ2-1,CASSFRAETGVDEQFF,TGCGCCAGCAGCTTTCGAGCCGAGACAGGGGTAGATGAGCAGTTCTTC
TRBD2,-,TRBV5-1,TRBJ2-3,CASGGLAGGNTDTQYF,TGCGCCAGCGGGGGACTAGCGGGAGGAAACACAGATACGCAGTATTTT
-,-,TRBV19,TRBJ2-5,CASSTVRGETQYF,TGTGCCAGTTCCACGGTCAGGGGAGAGACCCAGTACTTC
TRBD2,-,TRBV24-1,TRBJ2-1,CATSDPPGVAGGIYNEQFF,TGTGCCACCAGTGATCCACCCGGGGTAGCGGGTGGTATATACAATGAGCAGTTCTTC
TRBD2,-,TRBV19,TRBJ2-2,CASSVLADYTGELFF,TGTGCCAGTAGTGTCCTAGCGGATTACACCGGGGAGCTGTTTTTT
-,-,TRBV6-5,TRBJ1-1,CASRRVHGGNTEAFF,TGTGCCAGCAGGCGAGTCCATGGCGGGAACACTGAAGCTTTCTTT
TRBD2,-,TRBV10-1,TRBJ2-5,CASSPRTSAQETQYF,TGCGCCAGCAGTCCGAGGACTAGCGCCCAAGAGACCCAGTACTTC
TRBD1,-,TRBV5-1,TRBJ2-7,CASSPRDRGYEQYF,TGCGCCAGCAGCCCCCGGGACAGGGGCTACGAGCAGTACTTC
-,-,TRBV6-5,TRBJ2-5,CASSSSLTAQETQYF,TGTGCCAGCAGTTCCTCCTTGACAGCTCAAGAGACCCAGTACTTC
TRBD1,-,TRBV28,TRBJ1-1,CASSFGTGNTEAFF,TGTGCCAGCAGTTTCGGGACAGGGAACACTGAAGCTTTCTTT
-,-,TRBV29-1,TRBJ1-2,CSVAVFRVAGYGYTF,TGCAGCGTTGCTGTGTTCAGGGTCGCTGGCTATGGCTACACCTTC
-,once,TRBV24-1,TRBJ2-1,CATSLAGSSYNEQFF,TGTGCCACCAGTTTGGCGGGGAGCTCCTACAATGAGCAGTTCTTC
TRBD1,-,TRBV25-1,TRBJ1-2,CASSESRTGVNYGYTF,TGTGCCAGCAGTGAATCCCGGACAGGGGTAAACTATGGCTACACCTTC
TRBD1,once,TRBV5-5,TRBJ1-3,CASSLEGQGAAGNTIYF,TGTGCCAGCAGCTTGGAGGGACAGGGGGCGGCTGGAAACACCATATATTTT
TRBD2,-,TRBV7-2,TRBJ2-1,CASSLGLAKYNEQFF,TGTGCCAGCAGCTTGGGACTAGCGAAATACAATGAGCAGTTCTTC
TRBD1,-,TRBV5-1,TRBJ2-3,CASSHDRGTDTQYF,TGCGCCAGCAGCCACGACAGGGGGACAGATACGCAGTATTTT
-,-,TRBV7-3,TRBJ2-2,CASSLTRTGELFF,TGTGCCAGCAGCTTAACCAGAACCGGGGAGCTGTTTTTT
-,-,TRBV28,TRBJ1-1,CASSPRGGAFATEAFF,TGTGCCAGCAGTCCCCGGGGGGGGGCATTCGCCACTGAAGCTTTCTTT
TRBD2,-,TRBV3-1/TRBV3-2,TRBJ2-5,CASSPSIAGGPGETQYF,TGTGCCAGCAGCCCCAGCATAGCGGGAGGGCCGGGGGAGACCCAGTACTTC
-,-,TRBV28,TRBJ1-4,CASSLGGIGEKLFF,TGTGCCAGCAGTTTAGGAGGGATTGGGGAAAAACTGTTTTTT
TRBD1,-,TRBV28,TRBJ1-2,CASSSPGTGDYGYTF,TGTGCCAGCAGTTCCCCCGGGACAGGGGATTATGGCTACACCTTC
TRBD2,-,TRBV5-1,TRBJ2-5,CASSLLTSVQETQYF,TGCGCCAGCAGCCTACTGACTAGCGTTCAAGAGACCCAGTACTTC
-,-,TRBV5-4,TRBJ1-2,CASSSAAGTMNYGYTF,TGTGCCAGCAGCTCCGCGGCGGGGACCATGAACTATGGCTACACCTTC
TRBD1,-,TRBV5-1,TRBJ2-5,CASSEQTGAETQYF,TGCGCCAGCAGCGAACAGACAGGGGCCGAGACCCAGTACTTC
TRBD2,once,TRBV3-1/TRBV3-2,TRBJ2-1,CASSPGLAGGNEQFF,TGTGCCAGCAGCCCCGGACTAGCGGGGGGGAATGAGCAGTTCTTC
-,-,TRBV30,TRBJ1-1,CAEMPYMNTEAFF,TGTGCCGAAATGCCGTACATGAACACTGAAGCTTTCTTT
TRBD1,-,TRBV3-1/TRBV3-2,TRBJ2-5,CASSIRGPRRETQYF,TGTGCCAGCTCGATCAGGGGGCCCCGGCGAGAGACCCAGTACTTC
TRBD1,-,TRBV28,TRBJ1-6,CASSRDRDNSPLHF,TGTGCCAGCAGCCGGGACAGGGATAATTCACCCCTCCACTTT
-,-,TRBV19,TRBJ2-4,CASSSRGGSHEGAKNIQYF,TGTGCCAGTAGTTCCAGGGGCGGGAGTCATGAGGGAGCCAAAAACATTCAGTACTTC
-,few,TRBV7-3,TRBJ1-1,CASSFDRQAGARTEAFF,TGTGCCAGCAGCTTTGATCGGCAGGCGGGGGCCCGCACTGAAGCTTTCTTT
TRBD2,-,TRBV7-3,TRBJ2-1,CASSQYSGSSYNEQFF,TGTGCCAGCAGCCAATATAGCGGGAGCTCCTACAATGAGCAGTTCTTC
-,-,TRBV20-1,TRBJ2-1,CVGGIGNEQFF,TGTGTGGGGGGTATAGGAAATGAGCAGTTCTTC
-,once,TRBV5-1,TRBJ1-5,CASSRGTGTEPQHF,TGCGCCAGCAGCCGAGGGACGGGGACTGAGCCCCAGCATTTT
TRBD2,-,TRBV27,TRBJ2-7,CASSLGSGSRYHEQYF,TGTGCCAGCAGTTTGGGTAGCGGGAGTCGGTACCACGAGCAGTACTTC
TRBD2,-,TRBV7-8,TRBJ2-3,CASSLPGTTTDTQYF,TGTGCCAGCAGCTTGCCCGGGACTACCACAGATACGCAGTATTTT
-,-,TRBV5-1,TRBJ1-2,CASSPTANYGYTF,TGCGCCAGCAGCCCGACAGCTAACTATGGCTACACCTTC